This T cell receptor (beta chain) was sequenced in a study of blood T cells in healthy people across ages. Germline values: CDR1 SGHRS, CDR2 YFSETQ. The ends lost 1 base at V and 7 bases at J; junction bases unmatched: 4. This CDR3 spans 13 amino acids. The study recruited healthy Caucasian donors from Russia who were aged about 6 to 90. The authors ran a second PCR of roughly 6 to 12 cycles using a sample-barcoded 5' primer and a J-beta primer mix. MiXCR was run by TCRdb on the 5' RACE reads, yielding one entry per CDR3 protein. The sample yields about 970,000 distinct CDR3 sequences, roughly 50% seen once.

Source material: blood. This receptor was taken from a woman aged 60-75 years in good health. The chain combines TRBV5-1 with TRBJ1-1, with TRBD1 matching 7 bases. CDR3 loop: CASSLTGEVEAFF. The CDR3, as DNA: TGCGCCAGCAGCTTGACAGGGGAGGTTGAAGCTTTCTTT.